The rows below give T cell receptor beta chains drawn from one sample of a study of blood T cell repertoires in COVID-19. Generated by immunoSEQ multiplex PCR, the TCRdb table keeps only in-frame clones and is missing some. Among just over 95,000 clones, 82% were seen once, and the ten largest hold 15% to 20%. Sequencing was performed on peripheral blood. The source of these receptors is a man aged 80 or over with acute or convalescent COVID-19. The CDR3 runs from the conserved cysteine through the conserved F or W. Not every row has a clone size; where given, it reads once, few, many or a size class.

V gene	J gene	clone size	CDR3 protein
TRBV3-1/TRBV3-2	TRBJ2-7	.	CASAQQGISYEQYF
TRBV19	TRBJ1-1	.	CASSTDRGPISTEAFF
TRBV14	TRBJ2-7	.	CASSQNGQAQYF
TRBV14	TRBJ2-1	.	CASSPSPVYNEQFF
TRBV6-5	TRBJ2-3	.	CASGGLAGTDTQYF
TRBV28	TRBJ2-6	few	CASSTNSGANVLTF
TRBV5-5	TRBJ2-7	.	CASSLVGTSGTYEQYF
TRBV2	TRBJ1-6	.	CASRIGGTDNSPLHF
TRBV6-5	TRBJ1-1	few	CAISKGKKDTEAFF
TRBV19	TRBJ2-5	once	CASSLQGGETQYF
TRBV28	TRBJ2-7	.	CASSLFGVRYEQYF
TRBV28	TRBJ2-1	.	CASSLLKGLLSGSNEQFF
TRBV18	TRBJ2-1	.	CASSPRLAGFNEQFF
TRBV7-2	TRBJ1-4	.	CASSLIYRAYEKLFF
TRBV11-2	TRBJ1-3	.	CASSSSDRVAGNTIYF
TRBV15	TRBJ2-3	.	CATSTRTGGDTQYF
TRBV5-8	TRBJ2-5	.	CASSLIGPTQETQYF
TRBV11-2	TRBJ2-2	few	CASSLVETAYTGELFF
TRBV6-2/TRBV6-3	TRBJ1-1	medium-sized	CASSPLVDRDAFF
TRBV7-2	TRBJ1-1	.	CASSLISGTEAFF
TRBV27	TRBJ1-2	.	CASSTRQGYGYTF
TRBV2	TRBJ2-2	.	CASKGGLGNTGELFF
TRBV7-9	TRBJ1-6	few	CASSAGQTYSPLHF
TRBV5-1	TRBJ2-7	.	CASSLASSSRGSYEQYF
TRBV27	TRBJ1-2	few	CASRRTGESYGYTF
TRBV6-1	TRBJ1-2	.	CASSEAFYAPGGYTF
TRBV4-1	TRBJ1-1	few	CASSLRQGDTEAFF
TRBV6-2/TRBV6-3	TRBJ2-1	.	CASSPGLAGVTEQFF
TRBV3-1/TRBV3-2	TRBJ2-1	.	CASSQKRAGRLYNEQFF
TRBV9	TRBJ2-3	.	CASSERGPSTDTQYF
TRBV30	TRBJ2-2	few	CAWHLGQTTGELFF
TRBV6-5	TRBJ1-2	.	CASSFGGIYTF
TRBV11-2	TRBJ1-6	once	CASSLGGYGVNSPLHF
TRBV30	TRBJ1-2	.	CAWTFHKGAQDGYTF
TRBV5-1	TRBJ2-1	.	CASSLAGDSYNEQFF